This T cell receptor (beta chain) is from a study of cytomegalovirus exposure and HLA in healthy donors. Study overall: Approximately 180 million T cells yielded around 100 million unique TCR beta sequences, as an earlier analysis found. Findings and caveats of the study: CMV antigen specificity was confirmed in vitro for three CMV-associated chains. An Asian-associated ancestry cluster reportedly showed fewer N-insertions than the approximately 670-donor mean in a later analysis. Analyzed later, most CMV-associated TCR beta chains appeared HLA-restricted.

About this clone itself: Its antigen is unidentified.

Trimming at V came to 4 bases and at J to 4 bases, leaving 10 bases not matched to a gene. From germline, CDR1 is SGHNT and CDR2 YYREEE (reference sequence). CDR3 length: 15 residues. The study ran its PCR with 60 Vbeta and 13 Jbeta primers. Profiling relied on immunoSEQ multiplex PCR, and the TCRdb table lists in-frame clones only, not all of them. The data contain around 120,000 clones, around two thirds of them singletons. Sequenced sample: PBMCs. The chain combines TRBV5-4 with TRBJ2-7, with 8 bases aligning to TRBD2. This TCR came from a man in his fifties in good health and CMV-seropositive. CDR3 DNA sequence: TGTGCCAGCAGCCGGGGCGGCAGCGGGAGTTACGAGCAGTACTTC. It specifies CASSRGGSGSYEQYF.